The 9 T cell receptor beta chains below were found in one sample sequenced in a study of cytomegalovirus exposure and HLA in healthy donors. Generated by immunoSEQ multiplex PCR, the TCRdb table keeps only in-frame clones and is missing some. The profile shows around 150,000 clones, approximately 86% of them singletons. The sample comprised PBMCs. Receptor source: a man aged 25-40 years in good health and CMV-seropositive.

The CDR3: CASSVTYGGLKETQYF. The CDR3 nucleotides read TGTGCCAGCAGCGTAACTTACGGGGGGCTAAAAGAGACCCAGTACTTC. This sequence joins TRBV9 and TRBJ2-5; D possibly corresponds to TRBD2 (7 bases). The CDR3 runs 16 residues. The V end lost 1 base, the J end lost 3 bases, and 16 bases lay between the germline ends. Germline CDR1 reads SGDLS; CDR2 reads YYNGEE.

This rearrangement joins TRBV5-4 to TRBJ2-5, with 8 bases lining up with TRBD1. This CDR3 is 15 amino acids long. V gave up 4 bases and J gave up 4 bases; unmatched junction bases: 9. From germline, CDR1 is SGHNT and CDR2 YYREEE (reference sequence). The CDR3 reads CASSVGQGGIETQYF. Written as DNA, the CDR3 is TGTGCCAGCAGCGTAGGACAGGGAGGAATAGAGACCCAGTACTTC.

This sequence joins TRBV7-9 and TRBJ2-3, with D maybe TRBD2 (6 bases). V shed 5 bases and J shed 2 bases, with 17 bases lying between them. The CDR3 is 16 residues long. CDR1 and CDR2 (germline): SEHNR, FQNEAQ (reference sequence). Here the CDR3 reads CASSPPGTPFTDTQYF. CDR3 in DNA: TGTGCCAGCAGCCCCCCTGGGACTCCATTCACAGATACGCAGTATTTT.

CDR3 in amino acids: CASSWGDPGQGQETQYF. CDR3 in DNA: TGTGCCAGCAGCTGGGGGGATCCGGGACAGGGACAAGAGACCCAGTACTTC. This chain links TRBV7-9 with TRBJ2-5; 9 bases align to TRBD1. The trim removed 4 bases at V and 2 bases at J, leaving 11 bases unmatched. From germline, CDR1 is SEHNR and CDR2 FQNEAQ (reference sequence). The CDR3 is 17 amino acids. The whole variable domain, filled in from reference TRBV7-9 and TRBJ2-5, reads DTGVSQNPRHKITKRGQNVTFRCDPISEHNRLYWYRQTLGQGPEFLTYFQNEAQLEKSRLLSDRFSAERPKGSFSTLEIQRTEQGDSAMYLCASSWGDPGQGQETQYFGPGTRLLVL.

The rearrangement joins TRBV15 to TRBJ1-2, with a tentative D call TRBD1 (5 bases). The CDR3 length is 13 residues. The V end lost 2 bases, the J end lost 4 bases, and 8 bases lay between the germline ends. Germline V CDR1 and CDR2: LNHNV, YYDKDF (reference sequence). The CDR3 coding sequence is TGTGCCACCAGCAGAACAGGAGTCTATGGCTACACCTTC. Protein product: CATSRTGVYGYTF. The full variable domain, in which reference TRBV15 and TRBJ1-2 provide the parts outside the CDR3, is DAMVIQNPRYQVTQFGKPVTLSCSQTLNHNVMYWYQQKSSQAPKLLFHYYDKDFNNEADTPDNFQSRRPNTSFCFLDIRSPGLGDTAMYLCATSRTGVYGYTFGSGTRLTVV.

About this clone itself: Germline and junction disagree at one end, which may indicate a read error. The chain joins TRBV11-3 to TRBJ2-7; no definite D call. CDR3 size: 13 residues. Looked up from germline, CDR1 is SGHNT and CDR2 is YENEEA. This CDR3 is CASSLAGSHEQYF. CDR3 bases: TGTGCCAGCAGCTTAGCAGGCTCCCACGAGCAGTACTTC.

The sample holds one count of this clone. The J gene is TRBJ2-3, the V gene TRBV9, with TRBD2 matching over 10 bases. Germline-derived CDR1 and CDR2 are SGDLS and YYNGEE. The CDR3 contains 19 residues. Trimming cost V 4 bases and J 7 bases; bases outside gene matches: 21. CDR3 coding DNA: TGTGCCAGCAGCTCCCGTAGAGGACCTAGCGGGGGCGGGTGGAATACGCAGTATTTT. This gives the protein CASSSRRGPSGGGWNTQYF.

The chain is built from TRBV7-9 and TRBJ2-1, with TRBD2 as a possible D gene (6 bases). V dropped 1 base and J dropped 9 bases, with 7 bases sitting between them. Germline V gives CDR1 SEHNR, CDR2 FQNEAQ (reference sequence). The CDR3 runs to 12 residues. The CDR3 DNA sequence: TGTGCCAGCAGCTTAGAGGGAGGTGAGCAGTTCTTC. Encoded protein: CASSLEGGEQFF.

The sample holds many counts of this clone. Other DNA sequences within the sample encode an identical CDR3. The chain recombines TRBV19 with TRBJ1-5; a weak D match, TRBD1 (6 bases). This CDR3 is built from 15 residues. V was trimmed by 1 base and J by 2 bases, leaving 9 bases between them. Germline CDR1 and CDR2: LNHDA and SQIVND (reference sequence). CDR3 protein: CASSIGYRGNQPQHF. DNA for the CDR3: TGTGCCAGTAGTATAGGTTACAGGGGCAATCAGCCCCAGCATTTT. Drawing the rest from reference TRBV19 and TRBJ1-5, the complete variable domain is DGGITQSPKYLFRKEGQNVTLSCEQNLNHDAMYWYRQDPGQGLRLIYYSQIVNDFQKGDIAEGYSVSREKKESFPLTVTSAQKNPTAFYLCASSIGYRGNQPQHFGDGTRLSIL.